The 14 T cell receptor beta chains listed next were all sequenced from one sample in a study of blood T cell repertoires in COVID-19. The data were produced by immunoSEQ multiplex PCR, yet TCRdb's version contains in-frame clones alone and is incomplete. Found here are approximately 170,000 clones, 84% of them singletons; the top ten hold more than 7.5%. Sequencing was carried out using peripheral blood. These receptors all come from a man in his forties or fifties who had recovered from COVID-19.

The J gene is TRBJ2-5, the V gene TRBV6-5, with 8 positions matching TRBD2. Unmatched junction bases numbered 7, after V lost 7 bases and J lost 0 bases. Per germline, CDR1 MNHEY and CDR2 SVGAGI. The CDR3 contains 15 residues. For the CDR3, the DNA is TGTGCCAGCAAGGGGTTAGCGGGAAACCAAGAGACCCAGTACTTC. This translates into CASKGLAGNQETQYF.

The V and J genes are TRBV19 and TRBJ2-3, with 7 bases that match TRBD1. Germline CDR1 LNHDA, CDR2 SQIVND (reference sequence). The CDR3 contains 14 residues. V lost 5 bases, J lost 5 bases, and 7 bases stayed unmatched. The CDR3 is CASSVKGAGDTQYF. In nucleotides, the CDR3 is TGTGCCAGTAGTGTGAAGGGGGCGGGAGATACGCAGTATTTT. Together with reference TRBV19 and TRBJ2-3, the CDR3 gives the full variable domain: DGGITQSPKYLFRKEGQNVTLSCEQNLNHDAMYWYRQDPGQGLRLIYYSQIVNDFQKGDIAEGYSVSREKKESFPLTVTSAQKNPTAFYLCASSVKGAGDTQYFGPGTRLTVL.

V and J are TRBV6-2 or TRBV6-3 and TRBJ1-4; 9 positions match TRBD1. Germline V gives CDR1 MNHEY, CDR2 SVGEGT. The V gene end was trimmed by 1 base and the J gene end by 5 bases; junction bases not matched to a gene: 5. The CDR3 extends over 16 amino acids. The CDR3 DNA reads TGTGCCAGCAGTTACTGGAGCGGGACAGGGAATGAAAAACTGTTTTTT. This translates into CASSYWSGTGNEKLFF.

This chain connects TRBV19 to TRBJ1-1; 11 bases match TRBD1. Per germline, CDR1 LNHDA and CDR2 SQIVND (reference sequence). V shed 3 bases and J 5 bases; nucleotides not matched to a gene: 8. This CDR3 is built from 16 residues. The CDR3 sequence: CASSIGQGAGKTEAFF. Here the CDR3 DNA reads TGTGCCAGTAGTATTGGACAGGGGGCGGGTAAGACTGAAGCTTTCTTT.

The chain is built from TRBV27 and TRBJ2-3, with a possible D match to TRBD2 (6 bases). CDR3 size: 16 residues. Germline-derived CDR1 and CDR2 are MNHEY and SMNVEV (reference sequence). V gave up 2 bases and J gave up 2 bases, with 14 bases separating them. The CDR3 region is CASSLMAGSHTDTQYF. Written as DNA, the CDR3 is TGTGCCAGCAGTTTAATGGCGGGATCCCACACAGATACGCAGTATTTT.

There are a few counts of this clone. The chain couples TRBV30 to TRBJ1-6; 7 bases are shared with TRBD1. The CDR3 is made up of 14 amino acids. In germline, CDR1 is GTSNPN, CDR2 SVGIG (reference sequence). Losses at the gene ends were 3 bases for V and 5 bases for J; bases not matched to a gene: 4. CDR3 amino acids: CAWSDTGDNSPLHF. As DNA, the CDR3 is TGTGCCTGGAGCGATACAGGGGATAATTCACCCCTCCACTTT. The full variable domain, its missing parts supplied by reference TRBV30 and TRBJ1-6, is SQTIHQWPATLVQPVGSPLSLECTVEGTSNPNLYWYRQAAGRGLQLLFYSVGIGQISSEVPQNLSASRPQDRQFILSSKKLLLSDSGFYLCAWSDTGDNSPLHFGNGTRLTVT.

The J gene is TRBJ2-2, the V gene TRBV7-8; D gene ambiguous. From germline, CDR1 is SGHVS and CDR2 FQNEAQ. The CDR3 spans 17 residues. Trimming removed 5 bases from V and 4 bases from J, with 20 bases in between. CDR3 coding DNA: TGTGCCAGCAGCCAATTCAGGTTTGGAACCGGCACCGGGGAGCTGTTTTTT. Its protein product is CASSQFRFGTGTGELFF. Based on the CDR3 plus reference TRBV7-8 and TRBJ2-2, the full variable domain is GAGVSQSPRYKVAKRGQDVALRCDPISGHVSLFWYQQALGQGPEFLTYFQNEAQLDKSGLPSDRFFAERPEGSVSTLKIQRTQQEDSAVYLCASSQFRFGTGTGELFFGEGSRLTVL.

This rearrangement joins TRBV7-2 to TRBJ2-7; 9 bases match TRBD1. Germline V gene data show CDR1 as SGHTA and CDR2 as FQGNSA. The ends lost 2 bases at V and 6 bases at J; junction bases unmatched: 2. The CDR3 covers 13 residues. The CDR3 spells CASSLNRGREQYF. The CDR3 nucleotides read TGTGCCAGCAGCTTAAACAGGGGGCGCGAGCAGTACTTC.

In its sample, this clone was seen once. The chain couples TRBV5-5 to TRBJ1-2, with no clear D. V lost 0 bases and J lost 5, with 11 bases in between. The CDR3 consists of 14 residues. Per germline, CDR1 SGHKS and CDR2 YYEKEE (reference sequence). The CDR3 DNA sequence: TGTGCCAGCAGCTTGGGCTCCGGGAGTTATGGCTACACCTTC. The encoded protein is CASSLGSGSYGYTF.

This chain connects TRBV7-2 to TRBJ1-5; D unresolved. Per the germline V gene, CDR1 is SGHTA and CDR2 is FQGNSA. The germline V and J ends were trimmed by 4 bases and 2 bases, with 6 bases remaining between them. The CDR3 totals 13 residues. CDR3 region: CASSSRGNQPQHF. The CDR3 coding sequence is TGTGCCAGCAGCTCCCGGGGCAATCAGCCCCAGCATTTT.

The J gene is TRBJ1-4, the V gene TRBV6-1; D unclear. Germline V lookup: CDR1 MNHNS, CDR2 SASEGT. V was shortened by 3 bases and J by 1 base, with 12 bases between the two germline ends. This CDR3 has 16 amino acids. CDR3 sequence reads: CASSDAGFGTNEKLFF. The CDR3 DNA follows: TGTGCCAGCAGTGATGCGGGATTCGGAACTAATGAAAAACTGTTTTTT.

The chain recombines TRBV30 with TRBJ1-1, with 7 bases aligning to TRBD1. Germline loops: CDR1 GTSNPN, CDR2 SVGIG (reference sequence). Trimming took 6 bases from V and 4 from J; bases not matched to a gene: 8. The CDR3 consists of 13 residues. CDR3 loop: CACSQGGSTEAFF. The CDR3 DNA sequence: TGTGCCTGTTCTCAGGGGGGTAGCACTGAAGCTTTCTTT.

This chain links TRBV6-5 with TRBJ2-7, with TRBD2 matching 11 bases. The CDR3 has 16 residues. Germline loops: CDR1 MNHEY, CDR2 SVGAGI. J gave up 5 bases and V 4 bases, and 10 bases lay outside the gene matches. CDR3 amino acids: CASSSPTSGRGNEQYF. CDR3 coding DNA: TGTGCCAGCAGTTCTCCAACTAGCGGGAGAGGGAACGAGCAGTACTTC.

This clone has ten or more counts. The chain employs TRBV12-3 or TRBV12-4 and TRBJ2-7, with 8 positions matching TRBD1. The CDR3 covers 12 residues. Unmatched junction bases numbered 7, after V lost 8 bases and J lost 7 bases. Written as DNA, the CDR3 is TGTGCCAGCTGGCAGGGGGCTGGGGAGCAGTACTTC. Translating gives CASWQGAGEQYF.